One and the same sample provided the 14 T cell receptor beta chains below, sequenced in a study of control samples from healthy donors and cancer patients. Profiled with immunoSEQ multiplex PCR; TCRdb holds only in-frame clones, not every one. The table lists around 120,000 clones, around 86% of them singletons. The sequencing input was blood. These TCRs come from a man aged 35 to 55 in good health.

This chain links TRBV28 with TRBJ1-1; D is unresolved. Between the trimmed V and J ends, which lost 8 bases and 6 bases, there was a span of 19 bases. Per germline, CDR1 MDHEN and CDR2 SYDVKM. The CDR3 is 14 amino acids. CDR3 amino acids: CASQISGPNPEAFF. In DNA form, the CDR3 reads TGTGCCAGCCAAATTTCAGGACCTAACCCTGAAGCTTTCTTT. Filled out from reference TRBV28 and TRBJ1-1, the complete variable domain reads DVKVTQSSRYLVKRTGEKVFLECVQDMDHENMFWYRQDPGLGLRLIYFSYDVKMKEKGDIPEGYSVSREKKERFSLILESASTNQTSMYLCASQISGPNPEAFFGQGTRLTVV.

The V gene is TRBV24-1, the J gene TRBJ2-3, with 8 bases fitting TRBD2. CDR1 is KGHDR, CDR2 SFDVKD, per germline. V dropped 5 bases and J dropped 1; count of bases not matched to a gene: 7. The CDR3 length is 16 residues. The CDR3 nucleotides read TGTGCCACCAGTGGGTGGAGCGGGGGAGGCACAGATACGCAGTATTTT. It is translated as CATSGWSGGGTDTQYF.

In its sample, this clone was seen once. The chain is built from TRBV5-1 and TRBJ1-2; D remains ambiguous. Per the germline V gene, CDR1 is SGHRS and CDR2 is YFSETQ. This CDR3 region has 15 residues. The germline V and J ends were trimmed by 0 bases and 2 bases, with 11 bases remaining between them. CDR3 coding DNA: TGCGCCAGCAGCTTGGCCAGCGGGCAGAACTATGGCTACACCTTC. Translating it yields CASSLASGQNYGYTF.

This clone was picked up a small number of times. J is TRBJ1-6 and V is TRBV5-6; D unresolved. V lost 0 bases and J lost 1, with 5 bases in between. The CDR3 consists of 15 residues. Per the germline V gene, CDR1 is SGHDT and CDR2 is YYEEEE. CDR3 in DNA: TGTGCCAGCAGCTTGGACGGGTCCTATAATTCACCCCTCCACTTT. This sequence encodes CASSLDGSYNSPLHF.

The gene calls are TRBV5-8 and TRBJ2-7; 9 positions agree with TRBD1. This CDR3 spans 14 amino acids. V was pared by 4 bases and J by 2 bases, with 4 bases of the junction left unmatched. The germline V gene has CDR1 SGHTS and CDR2 YDEGEE. In DNA form, the CDR3 reads TGTGCCAGCAGCAGGACAGGGGAACCCTACGAGCAGTACTTC. Amino acid sequence: CASSRTGEPYEQYF.

Worth noting for this clone: The sample carries other DNA sequences with the same CDR3. The chain links TRBV19 to TRBJ2-1; no clear D. Germline-derived CDR1 and CDR2 are LNHDA and SQIVND (reference sequence). V lost 1 base and J 0 bases, leaving 7 bases between the germline ends. There are 15 residues in the CDR3. The CDR3 nucleotides read TGTGCCAGTAGTATAGCCAGGAGCTCCTACAATGAGCAGTTCTTC. Its protein is CASSIARSSYNEQFF.

The chain carries TRBV7-9 and TRBJ1-4; D unclear. Trimming removed 5 bases at V and 5 bases at J, with 12 bases between. Germline loops: CDR1 SEHNR, CDR2 FQNEAQ (reference sequence). This CDR3 spans 14 amino acids. The CDR3 loop is CASSRNTGNEKLFF. The CDR3 region has the DNA TGTGCCAGCAGCCGAAACACGGGAAATGAAAAACTGTTTTTT.

V gene TRBV7-3 combines with J gene TRBJ2-6; no clear D. CDR1 and CDR2 (germline): SGHTA, FQGTGA. V lost 3 bases and J 2 bases, leaving 5 bases between the germline ends. The CDR3 runs 14 residues. This CDR3 is CASSLSPGANVLTF. CDR3 nucleotide sequence: TGTGCCAGCAGCTTGAGCCCTGGGGCCAACGTCCTGACTTTC.

The chain carries TRBV13 and TRBJ1-2; the match to TRBD1 covers 8 bases. Trimming cost V 5 bases and J 2 bases; bases outside gene matches: 7. Germline V lookup: CDR1 PRHDT, CDR2 FYEKMQ (reference sequence). This CDR3 region has 15 residues. CDR3 sequence reads: CASSPGQGGNYGYTF. CDR3 bases: TGTGCCAGCAGCCCAGGACAGGGCGGGAACTATGGCTACACCTTC.

This chain connects TRBV30 to TRBJ1-5, with unresolved D. The length of the CDR3 is 13 residues. Deletions cut 0 bases from V and 5 bases from J, with 8 bases between. The germline CDR1 and CDR2 sequences are GTSNPN and SVGIG (reference sequence). The CDR3 nucleotides are TGTGCCTGGAGTGTAGGGCACTATCAGCCCCAGCATTTT. Translating it yields CAWSVGHYQPQHF.

The chain links TRBV7-8 to TRBJ1-6, with 8 nucleotides matching TRBD1. J gave up 7 bases and V 5 bases, and 4 bases lay outside the gene matches. The CDR3 runs 14 residues. Germline loops: CDR1 SGHVS, CDR2 FQNEAQ. The CDR3 sequence is CASSPGQANSPLHF. DNA for the CDR3: TGTGCCAGCAGCCCGGGACAGGCGAATTCACCCCTCCACTTT.

This clone was recorded a few times. The rearrangement uses TRBV14 and TRBJ2-1; D is tentatively TRBD1 or TRBD2 (6 bases each). Per germline, CDR1 SGHDN and CDR2 FVKESK. The CDR3 is 15 amino acids. Trimming pared 1 base from V and 5 bases from J, leaving 12 bases between. In DNA form, the CDR3 reads TGTGCCAGCAGCCAAGGGGGGGCGTCCCACAATGAGCAGTTCTTC. It yields the protein CASSQGGASHNEQFF.

CDR3 coding DNA: TGTGCCAGCAGTTTTAGGTTGGGGGGAAGTTATGGCTACACCTTC. This codes for CASSFRLGGSYGYTF. This chain joins TRBV27 and TRBJ1-2, with D possibly TRBD1 on 5 matching bases. V gave up 3 bases and J gave up 5 bases, with 16 bases separating them. This CDR3 spans 15 amino acids. The germline V gene has CDR1 MNHEY and CDR2 SMNVEV (reference sequence).

The CDR3 bases are TGTGCCAGCAGCCCAGGGGGCAGTTTTCTTGAAAAACTGTTTTTT. It encodes CASSPGGSFLEKLFF. The chain combines TRBV7-9 with TRBJ1-4, with 8 bases lining up with TRBD1. CDR1 and CDR2 from the germline V gene are SEHNR and FQNEAQ (reference sequence). CDR3 size: 15 residues. J gave up 7 bases and V 5 bases, and 9 bases lay outside the gene matches.